This TCR beta chain is drawn from a study of blood T cell repertoires in COVID-19. Study summary: Samples taken during acute and convalescent COVID-19 were collected in the United States, Italy and Spain. T cells, B-cell-depleted T cells, or PBMCs supplied cDNA or gDNA.

The CDR3 length is 17 residues. The germline gives CDR1 SGDLS, CDR2 YYNGEE. V shed 2 bases and J 5 bases; nucleotides not matched to a gene: 10. How the authors handled the data: Counts of nucleated cells, estimated from reference gene primer amplification, were obtained. TCRdb's table, derived via immunoSEQ multiplex PCR, lists solely in-frame clones and lacks some. That table furnishes V, J and clone size, whereas the DNA furnished D and trimming. The sample lists approximately 37,000 clones; approximately 91% were seen once. The sequenced material came from peripheral blood. The clonotype originates from a man aged 45-60 years with active COVID-19. V is TRBV9 and J is TRBJ2-2, with 9 bases lining up with TRBD2. The CDR3 DNA is TGTGCCAGCAGCGTCCCCACTATAGCGGGAGATACCGGGGAGCTGTTTTTT. Protein sequence: CASSVPTIAGDTGELFF.